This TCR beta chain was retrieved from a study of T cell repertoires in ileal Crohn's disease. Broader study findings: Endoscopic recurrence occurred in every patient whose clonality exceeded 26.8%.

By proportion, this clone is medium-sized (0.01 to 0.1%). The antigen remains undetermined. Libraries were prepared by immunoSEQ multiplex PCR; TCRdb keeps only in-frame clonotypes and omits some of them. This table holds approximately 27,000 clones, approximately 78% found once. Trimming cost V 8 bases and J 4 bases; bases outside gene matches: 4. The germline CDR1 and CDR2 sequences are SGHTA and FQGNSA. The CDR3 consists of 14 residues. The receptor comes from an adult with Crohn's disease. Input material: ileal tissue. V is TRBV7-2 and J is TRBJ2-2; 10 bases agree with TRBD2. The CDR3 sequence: CASGGLAVTGELFF. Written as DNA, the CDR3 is TGTGCCAGCGGAGGACTAGCGGTCACCGGGGAGCTGTTTTTT.